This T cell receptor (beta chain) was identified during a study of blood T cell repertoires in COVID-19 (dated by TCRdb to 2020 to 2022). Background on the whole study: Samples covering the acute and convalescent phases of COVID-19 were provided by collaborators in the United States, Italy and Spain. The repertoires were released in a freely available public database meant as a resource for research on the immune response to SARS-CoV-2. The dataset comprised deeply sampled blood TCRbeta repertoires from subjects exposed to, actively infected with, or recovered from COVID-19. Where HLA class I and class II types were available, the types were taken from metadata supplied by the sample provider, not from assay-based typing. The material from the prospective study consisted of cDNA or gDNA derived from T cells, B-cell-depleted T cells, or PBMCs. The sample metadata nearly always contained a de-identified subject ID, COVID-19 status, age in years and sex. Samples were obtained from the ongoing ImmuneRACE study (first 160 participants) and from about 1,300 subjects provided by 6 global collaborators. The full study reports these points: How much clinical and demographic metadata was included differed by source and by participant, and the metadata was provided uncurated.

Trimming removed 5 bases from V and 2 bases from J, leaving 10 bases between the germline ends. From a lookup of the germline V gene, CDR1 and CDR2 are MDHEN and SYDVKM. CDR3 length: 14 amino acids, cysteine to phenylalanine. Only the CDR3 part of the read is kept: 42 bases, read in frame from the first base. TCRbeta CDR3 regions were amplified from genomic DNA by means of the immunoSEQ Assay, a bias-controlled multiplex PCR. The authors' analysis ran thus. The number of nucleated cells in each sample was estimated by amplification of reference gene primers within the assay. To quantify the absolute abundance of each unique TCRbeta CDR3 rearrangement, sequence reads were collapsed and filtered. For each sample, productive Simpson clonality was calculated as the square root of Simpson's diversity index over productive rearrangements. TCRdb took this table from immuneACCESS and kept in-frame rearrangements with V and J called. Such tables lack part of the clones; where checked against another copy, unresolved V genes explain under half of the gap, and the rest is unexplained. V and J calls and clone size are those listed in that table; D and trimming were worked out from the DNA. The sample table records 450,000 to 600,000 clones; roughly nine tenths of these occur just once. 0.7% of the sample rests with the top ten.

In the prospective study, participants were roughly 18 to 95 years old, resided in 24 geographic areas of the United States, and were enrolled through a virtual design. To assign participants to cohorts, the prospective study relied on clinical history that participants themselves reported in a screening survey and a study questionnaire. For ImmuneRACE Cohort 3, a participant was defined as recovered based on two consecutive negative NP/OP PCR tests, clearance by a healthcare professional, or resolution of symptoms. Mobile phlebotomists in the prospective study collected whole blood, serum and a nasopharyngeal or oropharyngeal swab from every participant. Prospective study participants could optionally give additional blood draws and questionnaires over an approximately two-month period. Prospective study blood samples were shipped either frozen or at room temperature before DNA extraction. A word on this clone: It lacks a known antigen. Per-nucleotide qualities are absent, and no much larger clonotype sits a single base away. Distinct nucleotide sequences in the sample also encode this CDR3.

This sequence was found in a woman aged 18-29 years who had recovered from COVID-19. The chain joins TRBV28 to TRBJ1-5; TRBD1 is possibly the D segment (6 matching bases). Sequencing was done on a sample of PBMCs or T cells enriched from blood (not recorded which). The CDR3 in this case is CASSPRQGNQPQHF. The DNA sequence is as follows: TGTGCCAGCAGTCCCCGACAGGGCAATCAGCCCCAGCATTTT.